Listed below are T cell receptor beta chains from one sample, sequenced in a study of shared clonotypes between healthy human individuals. Some clones are missing from TCRdb's copy, which holds only in-frame ones; the method was immunoSEQ multiplex PCR. Among fewer than 650,000 clones, approximately 80% were seen once, and the ten largest hold around 13%. Sequencing was done on a sample of PBMCs. These receptor sequences come from a woman in her thirties or forties in good health. Some clones in this sample may be carry-over from other donors' samples. CDR3s include the opening cysteine and the closing phenylalanine or tryptophan. The D gene is left open where the match is weak. Some rows have no size entry. The others give once, few or many, or a class for an expanded clone.

v_call	d_call	j_call	clone_size	cdr3_aa	cdr3_nt
TRBV5-4	TRBD1	TRBJ1-4	NA	CASSRDRDEKLFF	TGTGCCAGCAGCCGGGACAGGGATGAAAAACTGTTTTTT
TRBV11-2	TRBD1	TRBJ2-3	many	CASSLERGQDTQYF	TGTGCCAGCAGCTTAGAAAGGGGGCAGGATACGCAGTATTTT
TRBV6-1	NA	TRBJ1-5	NA	CASRGTISNQPQHF	TGTGCCAGTAGAGGGACCATTAGCAATCAGCCCCAGCATTTT
TRBV28	TRBD2	TRBJ2-7	NA	CASRTSGSSEQYF	TGTGCCAGCCGGACTAGCGGGAGTTCCGAGCAGTACTTC
TRBV28	NA	TRBJ1-5	NA	CASTHGSYQPQHF	TGTGCCAGCACCCACGGGTCTTATCAGCCCCAGCATTTT
TRBV18	TRBD1	TRBJ1-2	NA	CASSQDRAGYTF	TGTGCCAGCTCACAGGACAGGGCAGGCTACACCTTC
TRBV2	NA	TRBJ1-1	few	CASGPRNTEAFF	TGTGCCAGCGGACCACGAAACACTGAAGCTTTCTTT
TRBV28	NA	TRBJ2-1	NA	CAGGGYRGKLNEQFF	TGTGCCGGCGGGGGCTACAGGGGGAAACTCAATGAGCAGTTCTTC
TRBV11-1	NA	TRBJ1-4	NA	CASSFGNEGEEKLFF	TGTGCCAGCAGCTTTGGGAACGAGGGAGAAGAAAAACTGTTTTTT
TRBV28	NA	TRBJ2-4	NA	CASSVQGGFAKNIQYF	TGTGCCAGCAGTGTACAGGGAGGTTTCGCCAAAAACATTCAGTACTTC
TRBV7-9	NA	TRBJ1-5	NA	CASSYSNQPQHF	TGTGCCAGCAGTTATAGCAATCAGCCCCAGCATTTT
TRBV7-6	TRBD2	TRBJ2-1	NA	CASSSRAGGPYNEQFF	TGTGCCAGCAGCTCTAGAGCGGGAGGGCCCTACAATGAGCAGTTCTTC
TRBV29-1	NA	TRBJ2-3	once	CSVKPGTDTQYF	TGCAGCGTTAAACCCGGGACAGATACGCAGTATTTT
TRBV19	NA	TRBJ1-4	NA	CASSPNTGTSNEKLFF	TGTGCCAGTAGTCCGAATACCGGGACAAGTAATGAAAAACTGTTTTTT
TRBV28	NA	TRBJ1-2	NA	CASSRIENYGYTF	TGTGCCAGCAGTCGAATCGAGAACTATGGCTACACCTTC
TRBV7-9	TRBD2	TRBJ2-7	once	CASSPWTSGSYEQYF	TGTGCCAGCAGCCCATGGACTAGCGGGAGCTACGAGCAGTACTTC
TRBV4-2	NA	TRBJ1-1	once	CASSQTGLGNTEAFF	TGTGCCAGCAGCCAAACCGGGCTCGGGAACACTGAAGCTTTCTTT
TRBV4-3	NA	TRBJ1-5	NA	CASSQDIRGNQPQHF	TGCGCCAGCAGCCAAGATATCAGAGGCAATCAGCCCCAGCATTTT
TRBV4-1	NA	TRBJ2-5	NA	CASSQEGRDQETQYF	TGCGCCAGCAGCCAAGAAGGACGGGACCAAGAGACCCAGTACTTC
TRBV18	NA	TRBJ1-1	NA	CASSPTGMNTEAFF	TGTGCCAGCTCACCGACGGGAATGAACACTGAAGCTTTCTTT
TRBV7-9	TRBD1	TRBJ2-3	NA	CASTPNRGSTDTQYF	TGTGCCAGCACCCCAAACAGGGGAAGCACAGATACGCAGTATTTT
TRBV5-6	NA	TRBJ1-2	once	CASSLGDNYGYTF	TGTGCCAGCAGCTTGGGGGACAACTATGGCTACACCTTC
TRBV11-2	NA	TRBJ1-4	NA	CASSLGNWASPNEKLFF	TGTGCCAGCAGCTTAGGAAACTGGGCCAGCCCTAATGAAAAACTGTTTTTT
TRBV10-3	NA	TRBJ1-1	NA	CAISEGGTEAFF	TGTGCCATCAGTGAGGGGGGGACTGAAGCTTTCTTT
TRBV18	NA	TRBJ2-5	NA	CASSPPSLPELYF	TGTGCCAGCTCACCACCCTCACTCCCCGAGCTGTACTTC
TRBV7-9	TRBD1	TRBJ1-1	once	CASSMQGAQTEAFF	TGTGCCAGCAGCATGCAGGGGGCGCAGACTGAAGCTTTCTTT
TRBV29-1	NA	TRBJ2-5	NA	CSVKLPGRKETQYF	TGCAGCGTTAAACTTCCGGGCAGGAAAGAGACCCAGTACTTC
TRBV10-1	TRBD2	TRBJ2-1	NA	CASSESRWTSGSSYNEQFF	TGCGCCAGCAGTGAGTCCCGTTGGACTAGCGGGAGCTCCTACAATGAGCAGTTCTTC
TRBV19	TRBD1	TRBJ1-2	NA	CASSLGQGGYGYTF	TGTGCCAGTAGTCTCGGACAGGGCGGCTATGGCTACACCTTC
TRBV6-1	TRBD2	TRBJ2-7	NA	CASTGLAGAYEQYF	TGTGCCAGCACCGGTTTAGCGGGGGCCTACGAGCAGTACTTC
TRBV5-1	NA	TRBJ2-3	NA	CASSDGTTDTQYF	TGCGCCAGCAGCGATGGGACCACAGATACGCAGTATTTT
TRBV10-2	NA	TRBJ2-5	NA	CASSDRLFFIEETQYF	TGCGCCAGCAGCGACAGGCTTTTTTTTATCGAAGAGACCCAGTACTTC
TRBV30	TRBD1	TRBJ1-3	NA	CAWKPGQGIKSGNTIYF	TGTGCCTGGAAACCGGGACAGGGGATCAAGTCTGGAAACACCATATATTTT
TRBV7-8	NA	TRBJ1-5	many	CASGRSNQPQHF	TGTGCCAGCGGGCGGAGCAATCAGCCCCAGCATTTT
TRBV7-3	NA	TRBJ2-3	NA	CASSSGVRGAGGTDTQYF	TGTGCCAGCAGCTCAGGTGTTAGGGGCGCCGGGGGCACAGATACGCAGTATTTT
TRBV7-2	TRBD2	TRBJ2-1	NA	CASSLAHNSGRIYNEQFF	TGTGCCAGCAGCTTAGCGCACAATAGCGGGAGGATCTACAATGAGCAGTTCTTC
TRBV28	TRBD2	TRBJ2-5	NA	CASSSASGSQETQYF	TGTGCCAGCAGTTCGGCTAGCGGGAGCCAAGAGACCCAGTACTTC
TRBV10-3	NA	TRBJ1-1	once	CAISDTGLPGGAFF	TGTGCCATCAGTGATACAGGTCTGCCCGGTGGGGCTTTCTTT
TRBV30	TRBD1	TRBJ1-1	few	CAWIGQGAGTEAFF	TGTGCCTGGATTGGGCAGGGGGCTGGAACTGAAGCTTTCTTT
TRBV18	NA	TRBJ1-2	NA	CASSPGGDYGYTF	TGTGCCAGCTCACCTGGGGGGGACTATGGCTACACCTTC
TRBV28	TRBD1	TRBJ1-5	once	CASSAPDRDYSNQPQHF	TGTGCCAGCAGTGCCCCGGACAGGGATTATAGCAATCAGCCCCAGCATTTT
TRBV7-9	TRBD1	TRBJ2-5	NA	CASSLDGRGQETQYF	TGTGCCAGCAGCTTAGATGGCAGGGGGCAAGAGACCCAGTACTTC
TRBV29-1	NA	TRBJ2-2	NA	CSVEERTYLGGELFF	TGCAGCGTTGAAGAGCGGACATACCTTGGAGGGGAGCTGTTTTTT
TRBV5-4	TRBD1	TRBJ2-5	NA	CASSFRGETQYF	TGTGCCAGCAGCTTCAGGGGGGAGACCCAGTACTTC
TRBV5-1	NA	TRBJ1-1	NA	CASSPGEGVTEAFF	TGCGCCAGCAGCCCAGGTGAGGGGGTCACTGAAGCTTTCTTT
TRBV19	NA	TRBJ2-2	NA	CASSIPAAWSGELFF	TGTGCCAGTAGTATACCCGCAGCCTGGTCCGGGGAGCTGTTTTTT
TRBV11-2	TRBD1	TRBJ1-3	NA	CASSPGTGLRNTIYF	TGTGCCAGCAGCCCCGGGACAGGATTAAGAAACACCATATATTTT
TRBV6-4	NA	TRBJ2-7	NA	CASSEDFGYEQYF	TGTGCCAGCAGTGAAGATTTCGGCTACGAGCAGTACTTC
TRBV4-1	TRBD1	TRBJ1-6	NA	CASSVVIDRDNSPLHF	TGCGCCAGCAGTGTGGTGATCGACAGGGATAATTCACCCCTCCACTTT
TRBV10-3	TRBD2	TRBJ2-2	NA	CAISEGGRASGNRGELFF	TGTGCCATCAGTGAAGGGGGGCGGGCTAGCGGGAATCGCGGGGAGCTGTTTTTT
TRBV6-6	TRBD1	TRBJ1-1	NA	CASSLTGTGDTEAFF	TGTGCCAGCAGTCTTACCGGGACAGGGGACACTGAAGCTTTCTTT
TRBV14	TRBD1	TRBJ1-1	once	CASSKTGLTEAFF	TGTGCCAGCAGCAAGACAGGGTTAACTGAAGCTTTCTTT
TRBV19	NA	TRBJ1-2	NA	CASSMQGSYTF	TGTGCCAGTAGTATGCAGGGGAGCTACACCTTC
TRBV2	NA	TRBJ1-1	NA	CASNSLGGNTEAFF	TGTGCCAGCAACTCCCTAGGGGGGAACACTGAAGCTTTCTTT
TRBV28	NA	TRBJ1-4	NA	CASTRGGEKLFF	TGTGCCAGCACGCGGGGGGGGGAAAAACTGTTTTTT
TRBV27	TRBD2	TRBJ2-4	NA	CASKPLAGGLKNIQYF	TGTGCCAGCAAACCACTAGCGGGAGGGTTGAAAAACATTCAGTACTTC
TRBV28	NA	TRBJ1-2	few	CASSLTSTYGYTF	TGTGCCAGCAGTTTAACGTCAACCTATGGCTACACCTTC
TRBV19	TRBD1	TRBJ1-4	NA	CASSTGTGWNEKLFF	TGTGCCAGTAGTACCGGGACAGGATGGAATGAAAAACTGTTTTTT
TRBV9	TRBD1	TRBJ1-2	NA	CASSPQGQGAVYGYTF	TGTGCCAGCAGCCCCCAGGGACAGGGGGCGGTCTATGGCTACACCTTC